This passage covers 15 T cell receptor beta chains from one sample sequenced in a study of blood T cell repertoires in COVID-19. The protocol was immunoSEQ multiplex PCR, while the TCRdb copy is restricted to in-frame clones and leaves out a portion. This table has 150,000 or so clones, around four fifths appearing once. Sequenced: peripheral blood. Receptors were obtained from a human donor in a cohort sampled during active COVID-19.

The V and J genes are TRBV18 and TRBJ1-1; the D gene is possibly TRBD1 (5 bases). CDR1 and CDR2 (germline): KGHSH, LQKENI. CDR3 length: 16 amino acids. V lost 0 bases, J lost 5 bases, and 16 bases lay in between. The CDR3 coding sequence is TGTGCCAGCTCACCACCGGTGGAGGGGAGAGGGACTGAAGCTTTCTTT. It yields the protein CASSPPVEGRGTEAFF. The full variable domain, completed using reference TRBV18 and TRBJ1-1, is NAGVMQNPRHLVRRRGQEARLRCSPMKGHSHVYWYRQLPEEGLKFMVYLQKENIIDESGMPKERFSAEFPKEGPSILRIQQVVRGDSAAYFCASSPPVEGRGTEAFFGQGTRLTVV.

The chain combines TRBV15 with TRBJ2-2; 8 nucleotides line up with TRBD2. Losses at the gene ends were 2 bases for V and 7 bases for J; bases not matched to a gene: 12. The CDR3 spans 17 residues. Germline CDR1 is LNHNV and CDR2 is YYDKDF (reference sequence). The DNA of the CDR3 is TGTGCCACCAGCAGACCGGGACTAGATTTCCGGGGCGGGGAGCTGTTTTTT. Protein: CATSRPGLDFRGGELFF.

This clone came up a few times. The chain employs TRBV5-1 and TRBJ2-3; 12 bases fit TRBD2. V was clipped by 0 bases and J by 2 bases; unmatched bases: 7. The CDR3 contains 18 residues. Germline loops: CDR1 SGHRS, CDR2 YFSETQ. CDR3 DNA: TGCGCCAGCAGCTTGGCTCTAGCGGGAGGGGCAGTCACAGATACGCAGTATTTT. It encodes CASSLALAGGAVTDTQYF.

The chain is built from TRBV19 and TRBJ2-5; D unclear. Trimming cost V 7 bases and J 0 bases, with 9 bases left between them. Germline V gene lookup returns CDR1 LNHDA and CDR2 SQIVND (reference sequence). The CDR3 runs to 13 residues. CDR3 sequence (DNA): TGTGCCAGTACCGGCGGTCACCAAGAGACCCAGTACTTC. This codes for CASTGGHQETQYF.

The CDR3 DNA is TGTGCCAGCAGTTACAGCGGGAGTACGACAGATACGCAGTATTTT. It translates to CASSYSGSTTDTQYF. The chain combines TRBV28 with TRBJ2-3; 8 bases are shared with TRBD2. Germline V gene sequence: CDR1 MDHEN, CDR2 SYDVKM. The CDR3 spans 15 residues. The V segment lost 4 bases and the J segment 3 bases; nucleotides outside the gene matches: 6.

V is TRBV30 and J is TRBJ1-1, with D possibly being TRBD1 (5 bases). The ends were cut back, 4 bases at V and 1 base at J, with 13 bases in the middle. The CDR3 is 14 residues long. Germline V gives CDR1 GTSNPN, CDR2 SVGIG (reference sequence). The CDR3 DNA sequence: TGTGCCTGGACAGGGCTGACCCAGAACACTGAAGCTTTCTTT. Its protein is CAWTGLTQNTEAFF.

The chain combines TRBV15 with TRBJ1-4; 8 bases fit TRBD1. The germline CDR1 and CDR2 sequences are LNHNV and YYDKDF (reference sequence). V was clipped by 0 bases and J by 1 base; unmatched bases: 7. This CDR3 contains 18 residues. Here the CDR3 reads CATSRDAEQGGTNEKLFF. CDR3 nucleotide sequence: TGTGCCACCAGCAGAGATGCGGAACAGGGGGGAACTAATGAAAAACTGTTTTTT.

The CDR3 is CASSVRGEQFF. The CDR3 nucleotides read TGTGCCAGCAGTGTGCGGGGAGAGCAGTTCTTC. This chain links TRBV2 with TRBJ2-1, with TRBD2 as a possible D gene (6 bases). The CDR3 sequence is 11 residues long. Per germline, CDR1 SNHLY and CDR2 FYNNEI. Deletions cut 4 bases from V and 10 bases from J, with 8 bases between.

The chain couples TRBV14 to TRBJ2-2, with D possibly being TRBD2 (5 bases). The V end lost 1 base, the J end lost 4 bases, and 10 bases lay between the germline ends. Germline V lookup: CDR1 SGHDN, CDR2 FVKESK. The CDR3 is made up of 15 amino acids. CDR3 protein: CASSQVSAGTGELFF. The DNA for the CDR3 is TGTGCCAGCAGCCAAGTCTCTGCGGGCACCGGGGAGCTGTTTTTT.

The chain uses TRBV27 and TRBJ2-7; D ambiguous. Trimming cost V 0 bases and J 2 bases, with 14 bases left between them. The CDR3 is 16 residues long. Germline CDR1 and CDR2: MNHEY and SMNVEV (reference sequence). The DNA of the CDR3 is TGTGCCAGCAGTTTATCTTCGGCGGAATTACCCTACGAGCAGTACTTC. Translated, it gives CASSLSSAELPYEQYF.

This chain joins TRBV18 and TRBJ1-2; 8 nucleotides agree with TRBD1. The CDR3 runs to 14 residues. Germline values: CDR1 KGHSH, CDR2 LQKENI. The junction had 7 bases not matched to a gene; V was cut back by 2 bases and J by 8 bases. This chain's CDR3 is CASSPDGQGWGYTF. In DNA, the CDR3 is TGTGCCAGCTCACCAGATGGACAGGGATGGGGCTACACCTTC.

This chain links TRBV5-5 with TRBJ2-3; TRBD2 aligns across 7 bases. V lost 3 bases and J lost 3; bases outside the gene matches: 10. The germline V gene has CDR1 SGHKS and CDR2 YYEKEE (reference sequence). This CDR3 spans 16 amino acids. The CDR3 nucleotides read TGTGCCAGCAGCTCCTCCGGGACTATGGGGACAGATACGCAGTATTTT. Protein sequence: CASSSSGTMGTDTQYF.

The DNA for the CDR3 is TGTGCCAGCAGCTACTTTAATGAAAAACTGTTTTTT. Residues: CASSYFNEKLFF. The chain joins TRBV21-1 to TRBJ1-4. TRBV21-1 is assigned pseudogene status. The CDR3 runs 12 residues.

The gene calls are TRBV19 and TRBJ2-3, with TRBD1 identical over 10 bases. CDR3 length: 16 residues. Germline V gene data show CDR1 as LNHDA and CDR2 as SQIVND (reference sequence). Trimming at V came to 5 bases and at J to 2 bases, leaving 7 bases not matched to a gene. CDR3 bases: TGTGCCAGTAGTCCTCGGGACAGGGGCCTCACAGATACGCAGTATTTT. It specifies CASSPRDRGLTDTQYF.

The rearrangement links TRBV2 to TRBJ2-3; D is unresolved. Trimming removed 2 bases from V and 1 base from J, with 7 bases in between. Germline CDR1 is SNHLY and CDR2 is FYNNEI. CDR3 size: 14 residues. The CDR3 loop is CASSEHLGTDTQYF. In nucleotides, the CDR3 is TGTGCCAGCAGTGAACATCTAGGCACAGATACGCAGTATTTT.